What follows are 14 T cell receptor beta chains derived from one specimen sequenced in a study of blood T cell repertoires in COVID-19. Measured with immunoSEQ multiplex PCR; TCRdb has only the in-frame clones, and not every one. This sample has about 76,000 clones, with about 90% found just once. The specimen sequenced was peripheral blood. The source of these receptors is a human donor in a cohort sampled during active COVID-19.

This rearrangement joins TRBV5-1 to TRBJ1-1; 9 positions agree with TRBD1. J lost 4 bases, V lost 0 bases, and 7 bases had no gene match. From germline, CDR1 is SGHRS and CDR2 YFSETQ. The CDR3 covers 16 residues. The CDR3 here is CASSLAAGTGITEAFF. Written as DNA, the CDR3 is TGCGCCAGCAGCTTGGCCGCCGGGACAGGGATCACTGAAGCTTTCTTT.

The chain couples TRBV5-4 to TRBJ1-4; the match to TRBD1 covers 10 bases. V lost 4 bases and J lost 7; bases outside the gene matches: 7. CDR1 and CDR2 (germline): SGHNT, YYREEE (reference sequence). The CDR3 spans 15 residues. CDR3 nucleotides: TGTGCCAGCAGCCCTGGGACAGGGGTGACTGAAAAACTGTTTTTT. It encodes CASSPGTGVTEKLFF.

The rearrangement links TRBV29-1 to TRBJ2-3, with 10 nucleotides matching TRBD1. Per the germline V gene, CDR1 is SQVTM and CDR2 is ANQGSEA. Trimming removed 8 bases from V and 6 bases from J; junction bases left unmatched: 8. This CDR3 has 13 amino acids. CDR3 DNA sequence: TGCAGCTCCCGACAGGGGGCTGGGGATACGCAGTATTTT. It yields the protein CSSRQGAGDTQYF.

V usage is TRBV28 and J usage is TRBJ1-2, with TRBD1 matching 10 bases. This CDR3 region has 16 residues. Germline-derived CDR1 and CDR2 are MDHEN and SYDVKM. V shed 4 bases and J 0 bases; nucleotides not matched to a gene: 5. CDR3 sequence: CASSWDRGSTNYGYTF. CDR3 nucleotide sequence: TGTGCCAGCAGTTGGGACAGGGGAAGTACTAACTATGGCTACACCTTC.

This chain connects TRBV7-8 to TRBJ2-7, with 8 bases identical to TRBD2. The CDR3 extends over 16 amino acids. V shed 5 bases and J 2 bases; nucleotides not matched to a gene: 11. Germline V lookup: CDR1 SGHVS, CDR2 FQNEAQ. The CDR3 nucleotides are TGTGCCAGCAGCATTAATAGCGGGGCACCACCCTACGAGCAGTACTTC. It yields the protein CASSINSGAPPYEQYF.

On this clone: Mismatch with germline at one junction end may stem from a read error. The chain carries TRBV6-4 and TRBJ2-5; TRBD2 is a possible D gene (6 bases). CDR3 size: 13 residues. Looked up from germline, CDR1 is MRHNA and CDR2 is SNTAGT. CDR3 sequence: CSSSREEGETQYF. CDR3 DNA: TGTTCCAGTTCACGCGAGGAGGGGGAGACCCAGTACTTC.

The rearrangement uses TRBV11-3 and TRBJ2-1; 9 positions match TRBD2. Per germline, CDR1 SGHNT and CDR2 YENEEA. The CDR3 runs 14 residues. Trimming removed 2 bases from V and 9 bases from J; junction bases left unmatched: 5. The CDR3 sequence: CASSLRLAGSEQFF. In DNA form, the CDR3 reads TGTGCCAGCAGCTTAAGGCTAGCGGGGAGTGAGCAGTTCTTC.

The table lists this clone with a few counts. This rearrangement joins TRBV9 to TRBJ1-6, with 9 nucleotides matching TRBD1. The CDR3 is made up of 15 amino acids. V was pared by 4 bases and J by 10 bases, with 9 bases of the junction left unmatched. Germline CDR1 reads SGDLS; CDR2 reads YYNGEE. In nucleotides, the CDR3 is TGTGCCAGCAGCTCCCGGGACAGGGCGTCATCACCCCTCCACTTT. Translating gives CASSSRDRASSPLHF.

The rearrangement uses TRBV7-9 and TRBJ2-3, with a tentative D call TRBD2 (5 bases). Germline-derived CDR1 and CDR2 are SEHNR and FQNEAQ (reference sequence). This CDR3 comprises 14 residues. V shed 2 bases and J shed 1 base, with 7 bases lying between them. The CDR3 protein is CASSLLEGTDTQYF. Here the CDR3 DNA reads TGTGCCAGCAGCTTATTGGAGGGCACAGATACGCAGTATTTT. The whole variable domain, remainder taken from reference TRBV7-9 and TRBJ2-3, is DTGVSQNPRHKITKRGQNVTFRCDPISEHNRLYWYRQTLGQGPEFLTYFQNEAQLEKSRLLSDRFSAERPKGSFSTLEIQRTEQGDSAMYLCASSLLEGTDTQYFGPGTRLTVL.

The V gene is TRBV6-1, the J gene TRBJ1-1; D might be TRBD1 (6 bases). Trimming took 2 bases from V and 1 from J, leaving 14 bases between them. Germline CDR1 reads MNHNS; CDR2 reads SASEGT. This CDR3 has 16 residues. The CDR3 DNA reads TGTGCCAGCAGTGAAAAATTAACCAGGGGGAACACTGAAGCTTTCTTT. Translated, it gives CASSEKLTRGNTEAFF.

This clone has only one observation. The rearrangement links TRBV3-1 (or the pseudogene TRBV3-2) to TRBJ2-3; D gene unclear. CDR3 length: 14 amino acids. Trimming left V 4 bases short and J 0 bases short, with 8 bases between. Per the germline V gene, CDR1 is LGHDT and CDR2 is YNNKEL (reference sequence). CDR3 nucleotides: TGTGCCAGCAGCCTGGGCAGCAGCACAGATACGCAGTATTTT. Translated, it gives CASSLGSSTDTQYF.

The CDR3: CASSLGSGQPYGYTF. The CDR3, as DNA: TGTGCCAGCAGTTTAGGCTCGGGACAGCCTTATGGCTACACCTTC. This chain connects TRBV28 to TRBJ1-2, with TRBD1 matching 7 bases. The germline CDR1 and CDR2 sequences are MDHEN and SYDVKM. The J segment lost 5 bases and the V segment lost 2 bases, leaving 8 bases of the junction unmatched. The CDR3 totals 15 residues.

The chain couples TRBV12-3 or TRBV12-4 to TRBJ1-3; D uncertain. V lost 6 bases, J lost 0 bases, and 6 bases lay in between. There are 13 residues in the CDR3. The CDR3 here is CASRYSSGNTIYF. The CDR3 nucleotides read TGTGCCAGCAGATACAGCTCTGGAAACACCATATATTTT.

This clone was recorded once. This chain joins TRBV5-6 and TRBJ2-5; 8 bases line up with TRBD1. The V gene end was trimmed by 2 bases and the J gene end by 1 base; junction bases not matched to a gene: 4. There are 15 residues in the CDR3. Germline V gene sequence: CDR1 SGHDT, CDR2 YYEEEE. The DNA for the CDR3 is TGTGCCAGCAGCTTCTATACAGGGGGCCAAGAGACCCAGTACTTC. It yields the protein CASSFYTGGQETQYF.